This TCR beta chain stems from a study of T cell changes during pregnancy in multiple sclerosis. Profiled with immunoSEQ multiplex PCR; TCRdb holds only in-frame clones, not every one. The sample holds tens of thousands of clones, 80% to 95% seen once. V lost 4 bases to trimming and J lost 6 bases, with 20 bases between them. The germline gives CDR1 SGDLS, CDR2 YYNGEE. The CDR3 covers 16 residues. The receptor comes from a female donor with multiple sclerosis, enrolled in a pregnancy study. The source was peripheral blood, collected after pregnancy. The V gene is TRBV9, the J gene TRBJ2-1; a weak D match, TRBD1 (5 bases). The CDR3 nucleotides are TGTGCCAGCAGCCCCCTAAGGGGCCGAATATCCAATGAGCAGTTCTTC. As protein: CASSPLRGRISNEQFF.